One sample yielded the 15 T cell receptor beta chains listed below, sequenced in a study of T-cell memory formation after mild COVID-19. TCRdb itself ran the 5' RACE reads through MiXCR, one entry per CDR3 protein. Here the sample spans some 100,000 distinct CDR3 sequences, around 10% being singletons. Sequenced sample: PBMCs or a T cell subset sorted from them (not recorded which). The receptors originated from a man between 18 and 29 years old who had mild COVID-19 (a few samples of this study predate the infection). Cell type and time point are not known.

This clonotype was seen more than once but under ten times. The CDR3 nucleotides are TGCGCCAGCAGCTTCTCCAGCGGGGAGCTGTTTTTT. Translating gives CASSFSSGELFF. This chain links TRBV5-1 with TRBJ2-2; D is unclear. There are 12 residues in the CDR3. Germline V lookup: CDR1 SGHRS, CDR2 YFSETQ. V shed 2 bases and J shed 7 bases, with 6 bases lying between them.

This clonotype was seen a handful of times. The chain carries TRBV5-1 and TRBJ2-3; the match to TRBD2 covers 8 bases. The V segment lost 0 bases and the J segment 1 base; nucleotides outside the gene matches: 4. This CDR3 has 16 amino acids. The germline V gene has CDR1 SGHRS and CDR2 YFSETQ. The chain's CDR3 is CASSLGAGDRTDTQYF. CDR3 nucleotides: TGCGCCAGCAGCTTGGGAGCGGGGGATCGCACAGATACGCAGTATTTT.

CDR3: CASSLGGVAFF. The CDR3 DNA follows: TGTGCCAGCTCGCTGGGGGGGGTAGCTTTCTTT. The chain links TRBV11-2 to TRBJ1-1; TRBD1 is a possible D gene (5 bases). Trimming left V 8 bases short and J 10 bases short, with 14 bases between. Germline CDR1 SGHAT, CDR2 FQNNGV. The CDR3 consists of 11 residues.

This rearrangement joins TRBV15 to TRBJ2-7; 10 bases are a match to TRBD1. CDR1 is LNHNV, CDR2 YYDKDF, per germline (reference sequence). This CDR3 contains 14 residues. V gave up 5 bases and J gave up 7 bases; unmatched junction bases: 8. CDR3 bases: TGTGCCACCAGCGCGCGACAGGGGGCAGGGGAGCAGTACGTC. Translated: CATSARQGAGEQYV.

The genes are TRBV10-2 and TRBJ1-2; maybe TRBD1 (6 bases). The CDR3 length is 12 residues. Between the trimmed V and J ends, which lost 8 bases and 4 bases, there was a span of 11 bases. Germline CDR1 reads WSHSY; CDR2 reads SAAADI. CDR3: CASEDSTYGYTF. Written as DNA, the CDR3 is TGCGCCAGCGAGGACAGCACCTATGGCTACACCTTC.

This clonotype was found a few times. Here the CDR3 reads CASSKLAGGGEQFF. The CDR3 bases are TGTGCCAGTAGTAAACTAGCGGGGGGCGGTGAGCAGTTCTTC. The rearrangement uses TRBV19 and TRBJ2-1; 12 bases line up with TRBD2. Per germline, CDR1 LNHDA and CDR2 SQIVND (reference sequence). Trimming removed 4 bases from V and 9 bases from J; junction bases left unmatched: 4. CDR3 length: 14 residues.

The V call is TRBV4-1, the J call TRBJ1-2; D is unresolved. From germline, CDR1 is MGHRA and CDR2 YSYEKL. V shed 4 bases and J shed 1 base, with 10 bases lying between them. This CDR3 is built from 14 residues. As DNA, the CDR3 is TGCGCCAGCAGCCCAACGACCGATAACTATGGCTACACCTTC. Encoded protein: CASSPTTDNYGYTF.

The gene calls are TRBV7-2 and TRBJ2-3; D remains unclear. V lost 5 bases, J lost 5 bases, and 17 bases lay in between. From germline, CDR1 is SGHTA and CDR2 FQGNSA. The CDR3 covers 15 residues. CDR3 in amino acids: CASSPEAQSGDTQYF. DNA for the CDR3: TGTGCCAGCAGCCCCGAGGCCCAGTCAGGAGATACGCAGTATTTT.

The chain employs TRBV7-2 and TRBJ2-7, with D tentatively TRBD1 (5 bases). The CDR3 loop spans 14 amino acids. Trimming took off 0 bases at V and 1 base at J, with 7 bases between the two ends. CDR1 is SGHTA, CDR2 FQGNSA, per germline. The CDR3 nucleotides are TGTGCCAGCAGCTTAGCGCCAGGGTCCTACGAGCAGTACGTC. Encoded protein: CASSLAPGSYEQYV.

V is TRBV6-2 or TRBV6-3 and J is TRBJ1-5, with D possibly being TRBD1 (6 bases). Germline V gene lookup returns CDR1 MNHEY and CDR2 SVGEGT. Trimming removed 6 bases at V and 4 bases at J, with 19 bases between. The CDR3 sequence is 16 residues long. In DNA form, the CDR3 reads TGTGCCAGCAGGGAGGGGTACAGGGAACTTAATCAGCCCCAGCATTTT. Translating it yields CASREGYRELNQPQHF.

This chain uses TRBV12-5 with TRBJ2-5; 9 nucleotides align to TRBD2. This CDR3 is 14 amino acids long. In germline, CDR1 is LGHNT, CDR2 FRNRAP. The junction had 4 bases not matched to a gene; V was cut back by 3 bases and J by 5 bases. CDR3 coding DNA: TGTGCTAGTGGTTTACCTACTAGCGGGGAGACCCAGTACTTC. Protein product: CASGLPTSGETQYF. Together with reference TRBV12-5 and TRBJ2-5, the CDR3 gives the full variable domain: DARVTQTPRHKVTEMGQEVTMRCQPILGHNTVFWYRQTMMQGLELLAYFRNRAPLDDSGMPKDRFSAEMPDATLATLKIQPSEPRDSAVYFCASGLPTSGETQYFGPGTRLLVL.

This clonotype was found many times. The chain is built from TRBV27 and TRBJ2-7; D gene unclear. Germline V lookup: CDR1 MNHEY, CDR2 SMNVEV (reference sequence). The CDR3 extends over 14 amino acids. V was cut by 5 bases and J by 2 bases, with 13 bases left in between. Here the CDR3 DNA reads TGTGCCAGCAGTCCCGTCGGCGGAACCTACGAGCAGTACGTC. Translated: CASSPVGGTYEQYV.

This clonotype has more than one count but fewer than ten. The chain combines TRBV7-9 with TRBJ1-2; weak D call: TRBD1 (6 bases). V was clipped by 5 bases and J by 6 bases, with 16 bases between them. This CDR3 spans 14 amino acids. The germline CDR1 and CDR2 sequences are SEHNR and FQNEAQ (reference sequence). The CDR3 sequence is CASSPRGGDHGYTF. The CDR3 DNA reads as TGTGCCAGCAGCCCCAGGGGTGGGGATCATGGCTACACCTTC.

V and J are TRBV29-1 and TRBJ1-1; 7 positions agree with TRBD1. The trim removed 5 bases at V and 7 bases at J, leaving 4 bases unmatched. In germline, CDR1 is SQVTM, CDR2 ANQGSEA. This CDR3 is 11 amino acids long. CDR3 sequence (DNA): TGCAGCGTTTCAGGGGGTTATGAAGCTTTCTTT. It encodes CSVSGGYEAFF.

Ten or more counts support this clonotype. The chain recombines TRBV29-1 with TRBJ1-1; 8 bases match TRBD1. Germline CDR1 and CDR2: SQVTM and ANQGSEA. The length of the CDR3 is 13 residues. J gave up 6 bases and V 8 bases, and 11 bases lay outside the gene matches. CDR3 DNA: TGCAGCACCTGGGGGCAGGGGGCATCTGAAGCTTTCTTT. It specifies CSTWGQGASEAFF.